This TCR beta chain was identified during a study of human T cells and chemical hapten exposure. About the study: Among samples, TCR yields varied mainly because of small differences in pooled library volume.

Someone pulled total RNA out of unfractionated whole blood. Findings of the study overall: With DPC sensitization, TCRs exceeding 1 in 1000 frequency showed no change.

Individual cDNA molecules had unique molecular identifiers attached to them by the library. Original analysis: Samples had a median of 95,638 TCRs, ranging roughly 20,000 to 690,600. Each CDR3 protein gets one entry after TCRdb re-called the reads with MiXCR. TCRdb, rather than the study authors, made the V and J calls. The sample lists around 120,000 distinct CDR3 sequences; approximately 9% were seen once. This clonotype was counted between two and nine times. Its antigen is unidentified. This CDR3 region has 15 residues. This TCR was sampled from a human donor in good health. Some clones in this sample may be carry-over from other donors' samples. The sample comprised whole blood. V usage is TRBV21-1 and J usage is TRBJ2-1; no DNA check was done on the table's D call, TRBD1. TRBV21-1 constitutes a pseudogene. The CDR3, as DNA: TGTGCCAGCAGCAAAGACAGGGACAATTACAATGAGCAGTTCTTC. Encoded protein: CASSKDRDNYNEQFF.